The sequence of this T cell receptor (beta chain) was determined in a study of blood T cell repertoires in COVID-19. Whole-study context: Acute and convalescent COVID-19 samples came from the United States, Italy and Spain.

Authors' processing steps: Amplifying reference gene primers gave estimates of nucleated cell counts. Repertoires were generated with immunoSEQ multiplex PCR, while TCRdb's copy carries only in-frame clones and drops some. V, J and clone size were drawn from that table, and D and trimming were deduced from the DNA. The data hold about 170,000 clones, with 92% observed a single time. Trimming at V came to 3 bases and at J to 5 bases, leaving 9 bases not matched to a gene. CDR3 length equals 16 residues. Germline V CDR1 and CDR2: MNHEY, SVGAGI. The Seattle site enrolled patients during active infection and followed them longitudinally.

The clonotype originates from a young man with COVID-19, enrolled during active disease. The sequenced material came from peripheral blood. J is TRBJ2-1 and V is TRBV6-5, with 8 bases identical to TRBD1. CDR3 nucleotides: TGTGCCAGCAGTTATTCTCGACGGGACAGGAACAATGAGCAGTTCTTC. This codes for CASSYSRRDRNNEQFF.